The 19 T cell receptor beta chains below were found in one sample sequenced in a study of response to subunit inactivated influenza vaccine. One entry per CDR3 protein, called by TCRdb with MiXCR from the RT-PCR reads. The data hold hundreds of thousands of distinct CDR3 sequences, with less than 10% observed a single time. The source material was PBMCs from blood, sampled less than 30 months after vaccination. The receptors come from a man in his fifties or sixties who received an inactivated influenza vaccine.

The V and J genes are TRBV11-3 and TRBJ2-2, with D tentatively TRBD2 (6 bases). CDR1 and CDR2 from the germline V gene are SGHNT and YENEEA. Trimming removed 5 bases from V and 6 bases from J, with 16 bases in between. This CDR3 region has 15 residues. The CDR3: CASSPQAGGSGELFF. CDR3 coding DNA: TGTGCCAGCAGCCCCCAGGCAGGAGGGTCCGGGGAGCTGTTTTTT.

The V and J genes are TRBV21-1 and TRBJ2-3. TRBV21-1 is a known pseudogene. The CDR3 contains 13 residues. CDR3 DNA: TGTGCCAGCATAAGTACTAGCACAGATACGCAGTATTTT. Its protein product is CASISTSTDTQYF.

This clonotype was counted between two and nine times. J is TRBJ1-5 and V is TRBV12-3 or TRBV12-4, with D possibly matching TRBD1 (6 bases). CDR3 length: 14 amino acids. V was shortened by 5 bases and J by 6 bases, with 14 bases between the two germline ends. This CDR3 reads CASSRRQEGQPQHF. CDR3 sequence (DNA): TGTGCCAGCAGTAGAAGACAGGAGGGTCAGCCCCAGCATTTT.

The chain combines TRBV6-2 or TRBV6-3 with TRBJ2-3, with a possible D match to TRBD1 (6 bases). This CDR3 spans 16 amino acids. Germline lookup yields CDR1 MNHEY and CDR2 SVGEGT. The ends were cut back, 2 bases at V and 5 bases at J, with 17 bases in the middle. For the CDR3, the DNA is TGTGCCAGCAGTTACCAGGGGCCAGGGATTGGAGATACGCAGTATTTT. Its protein is CASSYQGPGIGDTQYF.

The chain employs TRBV29-1 and TRBJ2-1, with TRBD1 matching over 8 bases. This CDR3 spans 14 amino acids. Germline trimming cut 5 bases from V and 14 bases from J; bases unmatched to any gene: 17. CDR1 is SQVTM, CDR2 ANQGSEA, per germline. This CDR3 reads CSVSPGETGGKKFF. Written as DNA, the CDR3 is TGCAGCGTTTCCCCCGGGGAAACAGGGGGTAAGAAGTTCTTC.

The V gene is TRBV15, the J gene TRBJ2-5; TRBD2 agrees at 7 bases. The ends lost 2 bases at V and 8 bases at J; junction bases unmatched: 14. CDR3 length: 16 residues. In germline, CDR1 is LNHNV, CDR2 YYDKDF (reference sequence). CDR3 sequence: CATSRNPPRLAVTQYF. CDR3 nucleotides: TGTGCCACCAGCAGAAATCCCCCCAGACTAGCCGTTACCCAGTACTTC.

This clonotype has more than one count but fewer than ten. The chain uses TRBV12-3 or TRBV12-4 and TRBJ1-2, with TRBD1 identical over 7 bases. There are 15 residues in the CDR3. After removal of 5 bases from V and 5 bases from J, the junction contained 11 bases not matched to a gene. For the CDR3, the DNA is TGTGCCAGCAGTGTTCCGGGACAGCAAACGTATGGCTACACCTTC. The encoded protein is CASSVPGQQTYGYTF.

This clonotype was observed at least ten times. The chain combines TRBV7-9 with TRBJ2-5; either TRBD1 or TRBD2 may fit D (6 bases each). V gave up 2 bases and J gave up 5 bases, with 15 bases separating them. The germline V gene encodes CDR1 SEHNR and CDR2 FQNEAQ (reference sequence). The CDR3 consists of 15 residues. The CDR3 DNA reads TGTGCCAGCAGCTTAAATTCCGGGGGCGCGGAGACCCAGTACTTC. This codes for CASSLNSGGAETQYF.

This chain joins TRBV7-6 and TRBJ2-1; the D is unclear. This CDR3 is built from 12 residues. Germline CDR1 and CDR2: SGHVS and FNYEAQ. Deletions cut 5 bases from V and 8 bases from J, with 10 bases between. The CDR3 protein is CASSPSVDEQFF. DNA for the CDR3: TGTGCCAGCAGCCCCTCGGTGGATGAGCAGTTCTTC.

The V and J genes are TRBV6-5 and TRBJ2-1; D perhaps matches TRBD1 (6 bases). This CDR3 contains 15 residues. V gave up 0 bases and J gave up 0 bases, with 6 bases separating them. The germline CDR1 and CDR2 sequences are MNHEY and SVGAGI. This CDR3 is CASSYSGASYNEQFF. The CDR3 DNA reads TGTGCCAGCAGTTACTCGGGGGCCTCCTACAATGAGCAGTTCTTC.

This clonotype was detected only a few times. This sequence joins TRBV7-2 and TRBJ2-4, with TRBD1 identical over 9 bases. CDR1 is SGHTA and CDR2 is FQGNSA in the germline V gene. There are 17 residues in the CDR3. Unmatched junction bases numbered 9, after V lost 2 bases and J lost 4 bases. This CDR3 reads CASSLFFPGTGKNIQYF. DNA for the CDR3: TGTGCCAGCAGCTTATTCTTTCCCGGGACAGGGAAAAACATTCAGTACTTC.

A few counts support this clonotype. The rearrangement links TRBV28 to TRBJ2-5, with D perhaps matching TRBD2 (5 bases). The germline V gene encodes CDR1 MDHEN and CDR2 SYDVKM. V was pared by 6 bases and J by 5 bases, with 19 bases between. The CDR3 runs to 15 residues. The CDR3 DNA follows: TGTGCCAGCAGCCCCCTGCGGGTCTACGAGGAGACCCAGTACTTC. Residues: CASSPLRVYEETQYF.

This clonotype was seen at least ten times. The rearrangement uses TRBV7-2 and TRBJ1-1; D uncertain. Germline assignment: CDR1 SGHTA and CDR2 FQGNSA. V dropped 0 bases and J dropped 1 base, with 6 bases sitting between them. The CDR3 length is 14 residues. CDR3 amino acids: CASSLAVTNTEAFF. The CDR3 DNA follows: TGTGCCAGCAGCTTAGCGGTAACGAACACTGAAGCTTTCTTT.

This clonotype came up a few times. V is TRBV7-3 and J is TRBJ2-3; 7 bases fit TRBD1. The CDR3 is 15 residues long. The J segment lost 1 base and the V segment lost 5 bases, leaving 6 bases of the junction unmatched. Germline V gives CDR1 SGHTA, CDR2 FQGTGA. In nucleotides, the CDR3 is TGTGCCAGCAGCCCAGCCGGGACAGGCACAGATACGCAGTATTTT. This gives the protein CASSPAGTGTDTQYF.

The chain recombines TRBV3-1 with TRBJ2-3, with D unresolved. This CDR3 is 12 amino acids long. The V end was cut by 4 bases, the J end by 5 bases, with 7 bases between. The germline V gene encodes CDR1 LGHDT and CDR2 YNNKEL (reference sequence). Here the CDR3 reads CASSLPEDTQYF. The CDR3 DNA reads as TGTGCCAGCAGCCTCCCGGAAGATACGCAGTATTTT.

This clonotype was seen a handful of times. V is TRBV5-1 and J is TRBJ1-2; no reliable D call. This CDR3 has 13 residues. Germline V gene data show CDR1 as SGHRS and CDR2 as YFSETQ. The V gene lost 0 bases and the J gene lost 7 bases, with 10 bases spanning the gap. CDR3 loop: CASSLGGPLGYTF. CDR3 coding DNA: TGCGCCAGCAGCTTGGGTGGCCCGCTTGGCTACACCTTC.

This clonotype was counted a few times. This chain links TRBV11-1 with TRBJ2-4; TRBD1 might be the D (6 bases). Trimming removed 5 bases from V and 7 bases from J, with 21 bases in between. CDR3 length equals 16 residues. CDR1 and CDR2 from the germline V gene are SGHAT and FQDESV (reference sequence). CDR3 DNA sequence: TGTGCCAGCAGCCCCGCCTACCAGGGGCCCTTGAACATTCAGTACTTC. Protein product: CASSPAYQGPLNIQYF.

A few counts support this clonotype. This sequence joins TRBV5-1 and TRBJ2-7; 11 bases match TRBD1. The ends lost 4 bases at V and 7 bases at J; junction bases unmatched: 10. CDR3 length: 15 residues. The germline gives CDR1 SGHRS, CDR2 YFSETQ. CDR3 sequence reads: CASSRSTGTGGEQYF. The CDR3 coding sequence is TGCGCCAGCAGCAGAAGTACCGGGACAGGGGGTGAGCAGTACTTC.

The chain uses TRBV24-1 and TRBJ2-3; D possibly uses TRBD1 or TRBD2 (5 bases each). CDR3 size: 15 residues. V lost 3 bases and J lost 0, with 9 bases in between. Germline V CDR1 and CDR2: KGHDR, SFDVKD. In DNA form, the CDR3 reads TGTGCCACCAGTGATGTTGGGGGAAGCACAGATACGCAGTATTTT. Protein sequence: CATSDVGGSTDTQYF.